The 9 T cell receptor beta chains below all came from one sample that was sequenced in a study of T cells after yellow fever vaccination. TCRdb recomputed calls from the 5' RACE reads with MiXCR, one row per CDR3 protein. The sample includes just under 85,000 distinct CDR3 sequences, about an eighth of them seen just once. The sample here was CD8+ T cells not binding an NS4B(214-222) dextramer, sorted from PBMCs, taken roughly 20 days after the first yellow fever vaccination. These receptors all stem from a man in his late teens or twenties who received the YFV17D yellow fever vaccine.

This clonotype came up once. The rearrangement uses TRBV4-3 and TRBJ2-2; TRBD2 might be the D (5 bases). The CDR3 contains 17 residues. Trimming took off 0 bases at V and 0 bases at J, with 11 bases between the two ends. The germline V gene has CDR1 LGHNA and CDR2 YSLEER. CDR3: CASSQDPGNSNTGELFF. DNA of the CDR3: TGCGCCAGCAGCCAAGATCCGGGGAATTCGAACACCGGGGAGCTGTTTTTT.

This clonotype was detected many times. The CDR3 sequence is CASSPGTYEQYF. The CDR3 bases are TGTGCCAGCAGCCCGGGTACCTACGAGCAGTACTTC. This chain joins TRBV7-9 and TRBJ2-7; D not resolved. Trimming removed 5 bases from V and 2 bases from J, with 7 bases in between. Germline lookup yields CDR1 SEHNR and CDR2 FQNEAQ (reference sequence). The length of the CDR3 is 12 residues.

This clonotype was found a few times. The J gene is TRBJ2-3, the V gene TRBV15; 11 bases match TRBD2. Per the germline V gene, CDR1 is LNHNV and CDR2 is YYDKDF (reference sequence). J was trimmed by 3 bases and V by 0 bases; bases with no gene match: 8. CDR3 length equals 18 residues. Here the CDR3 reads CATSRDHNSGGDTDTQYF. The CDR3 DNA reads as TGTGCCACCAGCAGAGATCATAATAGCGGGGGGGATACAGATACGCAGTATTTT. The variable domain in full, with the rest retrieved from reference TRBV15 and TRBJ2-3, is DAMVIQNPRYQVTQFGKPVTLSCSQTLNHNVMYWYQQKSSQAPKLLFHYYDKDFNNEADTPDNFQSRRPNTSFCFLDIRSPGLGDTAMYLCATSRDHNSGGDTDTQYFGPGTRLTVL.

This clonotype was seen more than once but under ten times. CDR3 region: CSVESATGETDTDTQYF. The CDR3 region has the DNA TGCAGCGTTGAATCAGCGACAGGGGAGACGGACACAGATACGCAGTATTTT. The rearrangement links TRBV29-1 to TRBJ2-3, with 8 bases identical to TRBD1. This CDR3 spans 17 amino acids. Germline-derived CDR1 and CDR2 are SQVTM and ANQGSEA. V trimming: 2 bases; J trimming: 2 bases; junction bases outside the gene matches: 12.

This clonotype was picked up a small number of times. This sequence joins TRBV4-3 and TRBJ2-1, with no clear D. Germline CDR1 LGHNA, CDR2 YSLEER. The CDR3 totals 14 residues. Between the trimmed V and J ends, which lost 5 bases and 6 bases, there was a span of 14 bases. The CDR3 DNA sequence: TGCGCCAGCAGCGAATCTTTGCTACTCAATGAGCAGTTCTTC. Amino acids: CASSESLLLNEQFF.

The rearrangement uses TRBV19 and TRBJ2-2; unclear D gene. In germline, CDR1 is LNHDA, CDR2 SQIVND (reference sequence). Trimming took 3 bases from V and 3 from J, leaving 8 bases between them. The CDR3 runs to 14 residues. This CDR3 reads CASSILGYTGELFF. The DNA for the CDR3 is TGTGCCAGTAGTATTTTGGGCTACACCGGGGAGCTGTTTTTT.

The V and J genes are TRBV4-1 and TRBJ2-1; 7 bases agree with TRBD1. Germline V gene lookup returns CDR1 MGHRA and CDR2 YSYEKL. Losses at the gene ends were 0 bases for V and 5 bases for J; bases not matched to a gene: 4. This CDR3 region has 15 residues. The CDR3: CASSQDRGWNNEQFF. The DNA of the CDR3 is TGCGCCAGCAGCCAAGACAGGGGGTGGAACAATGAGCAGTTCTTC.

The chain uses TRBV9 and TRBJ2-1; 8 bases agree with TRBD1. The junction had 3 bases not matched to a gene; V was cut back by 0 bases and J by 7 bases. The CDR3 extends over 14 amino acids. Germline CDR1 is SGDLS and CDR2 is YYNGEE. The CDR3 bases are TGTGCCAGCAGCGTAGGTCACAGGGGGAATGAGCAGTTCTTC. Translated: CASSVGHRGNEQFF.

The chain links TRBV4-1 to TRBJ2-5; no reliable D call. Germline V lookup: CDR1 MGHRA, CDR2 YSYEKL. V gave up 3 bases and J gave up 6 bases, with 14 bases separating them. The CDR3 is 14 residues long. For the CDR3, the DNA is TGCGCCAGCAGCCACAACGGCGGTATCCAGACCCAGTACTTC. Its translation is CASSHNGGIQTQYF.